The rows below give T cell receptor beta chains drawn from one sample of a study of T cells in Graves' hyperthyroidism and ophthalmopathy. TCRdb analysed the multiplex PCR reads with MiXCR anew, one entry per CDR3 protein. Of around 600,000 distinct CDR3 sequences in the sample, 13% to 15% were seen once. Sequenced: blood. These receptors all stem from a woman aged 50 to 60 with Graves' ophthalmopathy. CDR3s include the opening cysteine and the closing phenylalanine or tryptophan. A D gene is named only where the DNA matches it firmly. Clone size is not always given. Where it is, it says once, few, many or a class for expanded clones.

j_call: TRBJ2-3
clone_size: many
v_call: TRBV11-2
d_call: TRBD2
cdr3_aa: CASSLKLAGGDTQYF
cdr3_nt: TGTGCCAGCAGCCTCAAACTAGCGGGAGGAGATACGCAGTATTTT

j_call: TRBJ2-7
clone_size: NA
v_call: TRBV4-3
d_call: TRBD2
cdr3_aa: CASSLGNGRYYEQYF
cdr3_nt: TGCGCCAGCAGCCTGGGGAACGGGAGGTACTACGAGCAGTACTTC

j_call: TRBJ1-2
clone_size: many
v_call: TRBV9
d_call: NA
cdr3_aa: CASSVAGLEGYTF
cdr3_nt: TGTGCCAGCAGCGTAGCCGGGTTAGAGGGCTACACCTTC

j_call: TRBJ2-1
clone_size: many
v_call: TRBV3-1
d_call: TRBD2
cdr3_aa: CASSTSGSGNEQFF
cdr3_nt: TGTGCCAGTTCAACTAGCGGGAGTGGAAATGAGCAGTTCTTC

j_call: TRBJ2-1
clone_size: NA
v_call: TRBV2
d_call: NA
cdr3_aa: CASRGREQLF
cdr3_nt: TGTGCCAGCAGAGGAAGGGAGCAGCTCTTC

j_call: TRBJ2-3
clone_size: many
v_call: TRBV2
d_call: TRBD1
cdr3_aa: CASRRQGGTDTQYF
cdr3_nt: TGTGCCAGCAGACGACAGGGGGGGACAGATACGCAGTATTTT

j_call: TRBJ1-1
clone_size: NA
v_call: TRBV6-5
d_call: NA
cdr3_aa: CASREVYRDTEAFF
cdr3_nt: TGTGCCAGCAGGGAGGTGTACCGAGACACTGAAGCTTTCTTT

j_call: TRBJ1-2
clone_size: NA
v_call: TRBV29-1
d_call: TRBD1
cdr3_aa: CSVEDRNRGSGYTF
cdr3_nt: TGCAGCGTTGAAGATCGTAACAGGGGGAGTGGCTACACCTTC

j_call: TRBJ2-3
clone_size: NA
v_call: TRBV5-6
d_call: NA
cdr3_aa: CASSFGARRLSDTQYF
cdr3_nt: TGTGCCAGCAGCTTCGGAGCGAGGAGACTCTCAGATACGCAGTATTTT

j_call: TRBJ2-1
clone_size: many
v_call: TRBV6-2/TRBV6-3
d_call: TRBD2
cdr3_aa: CASSYSNGLAGMREQFF
cdr3_nt: TGTGCCAGCAGTTACTCAAACGGACTAGCGGGAATGAGAGAGCAGTTCTTC

j_call: TRBJ1-4
clone_size: NA
v_call: TRBV28
d_call: TRBD1
cdr3_aa: CASSSNRGEEEKLFF
cdr3_nt: TGTGCCAGCAGTTCCAACAGGGGAGAGGAAGAAAAACTGTTTTTT

j_call: TRBJ2-2
clone_size: few
v_call: TRBV29-1
d_call: NA
cdr3_aa: CSVDGTSNTGELFF
cdr3_nt: TGCAGCGTTGATGGGACTTCTAACACCGGGGAGCTGTTTTTT

j_call: TRBJ2-7
clone_size: many
v_call: TRBV15
d_call: NA
cdr3_aa: CATSREGFAPGTREQYF
cdr3_nt: TGTGCCACCAGCAGAGAGGGCTTCGCGCCCGGGACACGGGAGCAGTACTTC

j_call: TRBJ2-7
clone_size: few
v_call: TRBV7-2
d_call: TRBD2
cdr3_aa: CASSLGLSVEQYF
cdr3_nt: TGTGCCAGCAGCTTGGGACTATCTGTGGAGCAGTACTTC

j_call: TRBJ2-3
clone_size: many
v_call: TRBV27
d_call: NA
cdr3_aa: CASKAFGAPTDTQYF
cdr3_nt: TGTGCCAGCAAGGCCTTCGGGGCGCCCACAGATACGCAGTATTTT

j_call: TRBJ2-6
clone_size: many
v_call: TRBV30
d_call: NA
cdr3_aa: CAHGSSGANVLTF
cdr3_nt: TGTGCCCACGGGAGTTCTGGGGCCAACGTCCTGACTTTC

j_call: TRBJ2-7
clone_size: many
v_call: TRBV6-2/TRBV6-3
d_call: TRBD1
cdr3_aa: CATYGQGINGSSYEQYF
cdr3_nt: TGTGCCACCTACGGACAGGGAATAAATGGGAGCTCCTACGAGCAGTACTTC

j_call: TRBJ2-5
clone_size: NA
v_call: TRBV7-8
d_call: NA
cdr3_aa: CASSRGTSQETQYF
cdr3_nt: TGTGCCAGCAGTCGCGGGACAAGCCAAGAGACCCAGTACTTC

j_call: TRBJ2-7
clone_size: many
v_call: TRBV7-9
d_call: TRBD1
cdr3_aa: CASSSTRQGIYEQYF
cdr3_nt: TGTGCCAGCAGCAGCACCCGACAGGGGATCTACGAGCAGTACTTC

j_call: TRBJ2-7
clone_size: few
v_call: TRBV5-1
d_call: NA
cdr3_aa: CASSVTGLPSYEQYF
cdr3_nt: TGCGCCAGCAGTGTAACGGGACTCCCCTCCTACGAGCAGTACTTC

j_call: TRBJ2-1
clone_size: many
v_call: TRBV27
d_call: TRBD2
cdr3_aa: CASTGEGRNEQFF
cdr3_nt: TGTGCCAGCACCGGGGAGGGGAGGAATGAGCAGTTCTTC

j_call: TRBJ2-5
clone_size: many
v_call: TRBV27
d_call: NA
cdr3_aa: CASSLSRAQETQYF
cdr3_nt: TGTGCCAGCAGTTTATCCCGGGCCCAAGAGACCCAGTACTTC

j_call: TRBJ1-5
clone_size: many
v_call: TRBV6-2/TRBV6-3
d_call: NA
cdr3_aa: CASSYSTLKNNQPQHF
cdr3_nt: TGTGCCAGCAGTTACTCGACGCTGAAAAACAATCAGCCCCAGCATTTT

j_call: TRBJ1-6
clone_size: NA
v_call: TRBV27
d_call: NA
cdr3_aa: CASKFTRDVSSPLHF
cdr3_nt: TGTGCCAGCAAGTTTACTAGGGACGTTTCTTCACCCCTCCACTTT

j_call: TRBJ2-1
clone_size: NA
v_call: TRBV30
d_call: TRBD1
cdr3_aa: CAWGAPGQGLYEQFF
cdr3_nt: TGTGCCTGGGGGGCACCGGGACAGGGGCTTTATGAGCAGTTCTTC

j_call: TRBJ2-7
clone_size: many
v_call: TRBV12-3/TRBV12-4
d_call: TRBD1
cdr3_aa: CASNIRGSSYEQYF
cdr3_nt: TGTGCCAGCAACATCAGGGGGTCATCCTACGAGCAGTACTTC

j_call: TRBJ2-1
clone_size: NA
v_call: TRBV5-8
d_call: TRBD2
cdr3_aa: CASRLGLAGEDEQFF
cdr3_nt: TGTGCCAGCAGATTAGGACTAGCGGGAGAGGATGAGCAGTTCTTC

j_call: TRBJ2-3
clone_size: few
v_call: TRBV9
d_call: TRBD2
cdr3_aa: CASSVTSGLTDTQYF
cdr3_nt: TGTGCCAGCAGCGTCACTAGCGGACTAACAGATACGCAGTATTTT

j_call: TRBJ2-3
clone_size: NA
v_call: TRBV28
d_call: TRBD2
cdr3_aa: CASSRIAGGSTDTQYF
cdr3_nt: TGTGCCAGCAGTCGAATAGCGGGAGGTAGCACAGATACGCAGTATTTT

j_call: TRBJ2-7
clone_size: NA
v_call: TRBV7-9
d_call: NA
cdr3_aa: CASSHPTDYEQYF
cdr3_nt: TGTGCCAGCAGCCACCCGACAGACTACGAGCAGTACTTC

j_call: TRBJ1-5
clone_size: many
v_call: TRBV4-2
d_call: NA
cdr3_aa: CASSQGAGGNQPQHF
cdr3_nt: TGTGCCAGCAGCCAAGGGGCAGGGGGCAATCAGCCCCAGCATTTT

j_call: TRBJ2-7
clone_size: many
v_call: TRBV2
d_call: NA
cdr3_aa: CASTHEDYEQYF
cdr3_nt: TGTGCCAGCACCCATGAGGACTACGAGCAGTACTTC

j_call: TRBJ2-3
clone_size: NA
v_call: TRBV5-1
d_call: NA
cdr3_aa: CASSQVGQWDTQYF
cdr3_nt: TGCGCCAGCAGCCAAGTTGGGCAATGGGATACGCAGTATTTT

j_call: TRBJ2-5
clone_size: many
v_call: TRBV28
d_call: NA
cdr3_aa: CATSPGAEETQYF
cdr3_nt: TGTGCCACCAGTCCAGGGGCTGAGGAGACCCAGTACTTC

j_call: TRBJ2-1
clone_size: few
v_call: TRBV4-3
d_call: NA
cdr3_aa: CASSLQGTYNEQFF
cdr3_nt: TGCGCCAGCAGCCTACAGGGAACCTACAATGAGCAGTTCTTC

j_call: TRBJ1-1
clone_size: few
v_call: TRBV27
d_call: NA
cdr3_aa: CASSLRYLRGRGTPEAFF
cdr3_nt: TGTGCCAGCAGTTTAAGGTACCTGAGGGGGAGGGGAACTCCTGAAGCTTTCTTT

j_call: TRBJ2-7
clone_size: few
v_call: TRBV24-1
d_call: TRBD2
cdr3_aa: CATSDGGGTPYEQYF
cdr3_nt: TGTGCCACCAGTGACGGGGGGGGAACCCCCTACGAGCAGTACTTC

j_call: TRBJ2-1
clone_size: many
v_call: TRBV5-1
d_call: TRBD2
cdr3_aa: CASSSLAGTSGRGTYNEQFF
cdr3_nt: TGCGCCAGCAGCTCCCTAGCCGGGACTAGCGGGAGAGGAACCTACAATGAGCAGTTCTTC

j_call: TRBJ2-7
clone_size: few
v_call: TRBV20-1
d_call: TRBD1
cdr3_aa: CSARPFDRGTYEQYF
cdr3_nt: TGCAGTGCTAGACCCTTTGACAGGGGCACCTACGAGCAGTACTTC

j_call: TRBJ2-7
clone_size: many
v_call: TRBV6-5
d_call: TRBD1
cdr3_aa: CASSYGEGAGPYEQYF
cdr3_nt: TGTGCCAGCAGTTACGGAGAGGGGGCGGGCCCCTACGAGCAGTACTTC

j_call: TRBJ2-7
clone_size: many
v_call: TRBV30
d_call: TRBD2
cdr3_aa: CAWSGVGTSGRREQYF
cdr3_nt: TGTGCCTGGAGTGGGGTAGGGACTAGCGGGAGGAGGGAGCAGTACTTC

j_call: TRBJ2-7
clone_size: few
v_call: TRBV9
d_call: TRBD1
cdr3_aa: CASSVGTGTGYEQYF
cdr3_nt: TGTGCCAGCAGCGTAGGGACCGGGACAGGGTACGAGCAGTACTTC

j_call: TRBJ2-5
clone_size: many
v_call: TRBV6-1
d_call: NA
cdr3_aa: CASRVFIQETQYF
cdr3_nt: TGTGCCAGCAGGGTTTTTATCCAAGAGACCCAGTACTTC

j_call: TRBJ2-4
clone_size: few
v_call: TRBV19
d_call: TRBD2
cdr3_aa: CASSSRTSESIQYF
cdr3_nt: TGTGCCAGTAGTTCCAGGACTAGCGAATCCATTCAGTACTTC

j_call: TRBJ1-2
clone_size: many
v_call: TRBV12-3/TRBV12-4
d_call: NA
cdr3_aa: CASSSGPGTYGYTF
cdr3_nt: TGTGCCAGCAGCTCCGGACCCGGGACCTATGGCTACACCTTC

j_call: TRBJ2-5
clone_size: many
v_call: TRBV7-9
d_call: NA
cdr3_aa: CASSLATGSETQYF
cdr3_nt: TGTGCCAGCAGCTTAGCAACAGGGAGCGAGACCCAGTACTTC

j_call: TRBJ2-2
clone_size: many
v_call: TRBV12-3/TRBV12-4
d_call: NA
cdr3_aa: CASSWSVGNTGELFF
cdr3_nt: TGTGCCAGCAGTTGGAGCGTGGGGAACACCGGGGAGCTGTTTTTT

j_call: TRBJ1-1
clone_size: many
v_call: TRBV4-3
d_call: TRBD1
cdr3_aa: CASSQLQGSNTEAFF
cdr3_nt: TGCGCCAGCAGCCAATTACAGGGGTCGAACACTGAAGCTTTCTTT